One and the same sample provided the 21 T cell receptor beta chains below, sequenced in a study of T cells after yellow fever vaccination. MiXCR was run by TCRdb on the 5' RACE reads, yielding one entry per CDR3 protein. The table records 150,000 to 200,000 distinct CDR3 sequences, roughly 6.2% of them present only once. The material sequenced was CD4+ T cells sorted from PBMCs, taken on the day of the first yellow fever vaccination. Every receptor here comes from a man aged 18-30 years who received the YFV17D yellow fever vaccine.

The chain carries TRBV12-3 or TRBV12-4 and TRBJ1-3; TRBD1 is a possible D gene (6 bases). With 6 bases removed from V and 0 bases from J, the gap between germline ends came to 12 bases. This CDR3 spans 15 amino acids. The CDR3 is CASRPQGDSGNTIYF. CDR3 coding DNA: TGTGCCAGCAGGCCACAGGGTGACTCTGGAAACACCATATATTTT.

The sample holds many counts of this clonotype. The rearrangement uses TRBV5-1 and TRBJ2-3; 8 bases agree with TRBD1. Germline V lookup: CDR1 SGHRS, CDR2 YFSETQ. The CDR3 is 16 amino acids. V dropped 4 bases and J dropped 3; count of bases not matched to a gene: 10. CDR3 residues: CASSRTTGVVTDTQYF. The CDR3 DNA reads as TGCGCCAGCAGCCGAACGACAGGGGTTGTGACAGATACGCAGTATTTT.

This clonotype was counted many times. This chain joins TRBV7-9 and TRBJ2-3; no reliable D call. CDR1 SEHNR and CDR2 FQNEAQ come from the germline V gene (reference sequence). This CDR3 has 16 residues. The V end was cut by 5 bases, the J end by 2 bases, with 17 bases between. CDR3 loop: CASSRREGLTTDTQYF. The CDR3 DNA reads TGTGCCAGCAGCCGCAGAGAAGGGTTGACCACAGATACGCAGTATTTT.

Worth noting for this clonotype: This clone may be a read error of a much larger clone one base away. The chain recombines TRBV12-3 or TRBV12-4 with TRBJ2-3, with TRBD2 matching 10 bases. This CDR3 is built from 15 residues. With V trimmed by 8 bases and J by 5 bases, 10 bases remained unmatched. The CDR3 nucleotides are TGTGCCAGCGGTCACGGGACTAGCGTAGAAGATACGCAGTATTTT. Residues: CASGHGTSVEDTQYF.

This clonotype has more than one count but fewer than ten. V usage is TRBV12-3 or TRBV12-4 and J usage is TRBJ2-3, with unresolved D. CDR3 length: 12 amino acids. Between the trimmed V and J ends, which lost 3 bases and 6 bases, there was a span of 7 bases. CDR3 nucleotides: TGTGCCAGCAGTTTGACTGTCGATACGCAGTATTTT. Translation: CASSLTVDTQYF.

This clonotype was detected only a few times. The chain combines TRBV7-3 with TRBJ2-5, with 8 bases aligning to TRBD2. This CDR3 comprises 15 residues. Germline CDR1 reads SGHTA; CDR2 reads FQGTGA. V gave up 5 bases and J gave up 5 bases; unmatched junction bases: 10. The CDR3 region has the DNA TGTGCCAGCAGCCCACAGCGGGGGACCGGGGAGACCCAGTACTTC. It codes for CASSPQRGTGETQYF.

This clonotype has a handful of counts. The J gene is TRBJ1-5, the V gene TRBV5-1; D is unclear. The germline gives CDR1 SGHRS, CDR2 YFSETQ. CDR3 size: 13 residues. V gave up 3 bases and J gave up 4 bases, with 8 bases separating them. The CDR3 DNA is TGCGCCAGCAGCTCCGAGCTTAATCAGCCCCAGCATTTT. It specifies CASSSELNQPQHF.

Details on this clonotype: Relative to the germline gene, one junction end is altered; a read error may explain this. This sequence joins TRBV12-3 or TRBV12-4 and TRBJ2-5, with 13 bases that match TRBD2. The CDR3 consists of 18 residues. CDR3 sequence reads: CACSPDSGTSGVEETQYF. The CDR3 nucleotides are TGTGCCTGCAGTCCAGACTCCGGGACTAGCGGGGTTGAAGAGACCCAGTACTTC.

The J gene is TRBJ1-5, the V gene TRBV12-3 or TRBV12-4, with 7 bases lining up with TRBD1. After removal of 6 bases from V and 6 bases from J, the junction contained 2 bases not matched to a gene. This CDR3 has 12 residues. The CDR3 sequence is CASRGTVQPQHF. In DNA form, the CDR3 reads TGTGCCAGCAGGGGGACAGTTCAGCCCCAGCATTTT.

The CDR3 region is CASSLAWGSTDTQYF. In DNA form, the CDR3 reads TGCGCCAGCAGCTTGGCCTGGGGGAGCACAGATACGCAGTATTTT. V and J are TRBV5-1 and TRBJ2-3, with D tentatively TRBD1 or TRBD2 (5 bases each). Trimming took 0 bases from V and 0 from J, leaving 8 bases between them. Germline CDR1 and CDR2: SGHRS and YFSETQ. The CDR3 is 15 amino acids.

The chain employs TRBV7-3 and TRBJ1-1, with no clear D. In germline, CDR1 is SGHTA, CDR2 FQGTGA. This CDR3 has 15 amino acids. The germline V and J ends were trimmed by 6 bases and 5 bases, with 19 bases remaining between them. DNA for the CDR3: TGTGCCAGCAGACCGAACTCGGGCACGGCTACTGAAGCTTTCTTT. It is translated as CASRPNSGTATEAFF.

This clonotype was detected only a few times. V is TRBV11-1 and J is TRBJ2-6; TRBD1 matches at 9 bases. Germline CDR1 and CDR2: SGHAT and FQDESV (reference sequence). J gave up 0 bases and V 5 bases, and 8 bases lay outside the gene matches. This CDR3 comprises 18 residues. CDR3 nucleotides: TGTGCCAGCAGCCCCGAACCGGGACAGGGCTCTGGGGCCAACGTCCTGACTTTC. The encoded protein is CASSPEPGQGSGANVLTF.

The chain recombines TRBV5-1 with TRBJ2-5; TRBD2 matches 7 bases. Looked up from germline, CDR1 is SGHRS and CDR2 is YFSETQ. J gave up 3 bases and V 2 bases, and 4 bases lay outside the gene matches. This CDR3 has 14 amino acids. For the CDR3, the DNA is TGCGCCAGCAGCTTTTTTGCGGGGGAAGAGACCCAGTACTTC. As protein: CASSFFAGEETQYF.

Ten or more counts support this clonotype. The chain employs TRBV5-1 and TRBJ2-3, with 8 bases aligning to TRBD1. The germline CDR1 and CDR2 sequences are SGHRS and YFSETQ. The CDR3 runs to 13 residues. V gave up 7 bases and J gave up 3 bases; unmatched junction bases: 4. CDR3 loop: CASGTGGTDTQYF. The CDR3, as DNA: TGCGCCAGCGGCACAGGGGGAACAGATACGCAGTATTTT.

There are many counts of this clonotype. This chain uses TRBV20-1 with TRBJ2-2, with 8 positions matching TRBD1. CDR1 and CDR2 (germline): DFQATT, SNEGSKA (reference sequence). J gave up 1 base and V 4 bases, and 11 bases lay outside the gene matches. This CDR3 contains 17 residues. The CDR3 DNA is TGCAGTGCTACAGGCCCCAGGGGGCAAGGGAACACCGGGGAGCTGTTTTTT. It codes for CSATGPRGQGNTGELFF.

In this sample, this clonotype turned up many times. The chain is built from TRBV29-1 and TRBJ2-3; either TRBD1 or TRBD2 may supply D (5 bases each). Germline CDR1 is SQVTM and CDR2 is ANQGSEA. The CDR3 sequence is 14 residues long. V lost 1 base and J lost 3, with 11 bases in between. The CDR3: CSVEGGVGTDTQYF. The CDR3 DNA is TGCAGCGTTGAAGGAGGGGTTGGGACAGATACGCAGTATTTT.

This sequence joins TRBV9 and TRBJ2-6, with unresolved D. V was pared by 0 bases and J by 0 bases, with 4 bases between. There are 15 residues in the CDR3. The germline gives CDR1 SGDLS, CDR2 YYNGEE. CDR3 nucleotide sequence: TGTGCCAGCAGCGTAGCGGGCTCTGGGGCCAACGTCCTGACTTTC. This gives the protein CASSVAGSGANVLTF. Using reference TRBV9 and TRBJ2-6 for the parts outside the CDR3, the full variable domain is DSGVTQTPKHLITATGQRVTLRCSPRSGDLSVYWYQQSLDQGLQFLIQYYNGEERAKGNILERFSAQQFPDLHSELNLSSLELGDSALYFCASSVAGSGANVLTFGAGSRLTVL.

The chain carries TRBV20-1 and TRBJ1-5, with unresolved D. V lost 3 bases, J lost 13 bases, and 16 bases lay in between. This CDR3 has 12 amino acids. Germline CDR1 and CDR2: DFQATT and SNEGSKA (reference sequence). CDR3 region: CSASVLGENQHF. CDR3 bases: TGCAGTGCTAGCGTACTCGGGGAAAATCAGCATTTT.

Here the CDR3 DNA reads TGTGCCAGCTCACCAAATCAGGGGGAGGACGTCCTGACTTTC. It translates to CASSPNQGEDVLTF. The rearrangement links TRBV18 to TRBJ2-6; D possibly corresponds to TRBD1 (7 bases). The CDR3 contains 14 residues. With 2 bases removed from V and 11 bases from J, the gap between germline ends came to 13 bases. The germline V gene has CDR1 KGHSH and CDR2 LQKENI.

This clonotype was observed a few times. The gene calls are TRBV19 and TRBJ2-2; D ambiguous. Germline CDR1 reads LNHDA; CDR2 reads SQIVND (reference sequence). This CDR3 contains 13 residues. Between the trimmed V and J ends, which lost 7 bases and 0 bases, there was a span of 6 bases. The CDR3 sequence: CASKASNTGELFF. The CDR3 DNA is TGTGCCAGTAAGGCTTCGAACACCGGGGAGCTGTTTTTT. Looking up the rest from reference TRBV19 and TRBJ2-2 gives the full variable domain: DGGITQSPKYLFRKEGQNVTLSCEQNLNHDAMYWYRQDPGQGLRLIYYSQIVNDFQKGDIAEGYSVSREKKESFPLTVTSAQKNPTAFYLCASKASNTGELFFGEGSRLTVL.

This clonotype came up many times. The rearrangement uses TRBV12-3 or TRBV12-4 and TRBJ2-4, with 11 bases aligning to TRBD2. V was pared by 5 bases and J by 7 bases, with 7 bases of the junction left unmatched. This CDR3 is built from 15 residues. CDR3 DNA: TGTGCCAGCAGTCCCCAACTAGCGGGGGTTAACATTCAGTACTTC. This encodes CASSPQLAGVNIQYF.